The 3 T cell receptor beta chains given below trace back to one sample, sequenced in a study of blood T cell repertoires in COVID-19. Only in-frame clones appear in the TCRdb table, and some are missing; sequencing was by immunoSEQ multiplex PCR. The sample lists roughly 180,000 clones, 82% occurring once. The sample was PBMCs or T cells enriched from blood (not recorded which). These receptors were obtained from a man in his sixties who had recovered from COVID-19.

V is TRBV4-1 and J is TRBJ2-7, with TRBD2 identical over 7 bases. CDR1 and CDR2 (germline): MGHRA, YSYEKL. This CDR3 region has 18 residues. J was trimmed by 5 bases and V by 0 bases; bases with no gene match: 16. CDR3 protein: CASSQDATATGGSNEQYF. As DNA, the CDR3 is TGCGCCAGCAGCCAAGATGCGACCGCCACGGGAGGAAGTAACGAGCAGTACTTC.

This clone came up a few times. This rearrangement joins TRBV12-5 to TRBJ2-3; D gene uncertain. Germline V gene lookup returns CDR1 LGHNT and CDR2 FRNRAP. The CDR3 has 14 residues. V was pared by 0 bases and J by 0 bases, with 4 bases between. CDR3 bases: TGTGCTAGTGGTTTGGTACAGAGCACAGATACGCAGTATTTT. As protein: CASGLVQSTDTQYF.

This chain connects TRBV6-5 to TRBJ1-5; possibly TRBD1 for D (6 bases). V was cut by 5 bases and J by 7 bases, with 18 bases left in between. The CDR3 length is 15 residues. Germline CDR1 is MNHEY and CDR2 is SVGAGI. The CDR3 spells CASSLLGALRQPQHF. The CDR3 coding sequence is TGTGCCAGCAGTCTTTTGGGGGCCTTGAGGCAGCCCCAGCATTTT.